These 3 T cell receptor beta chains came from one sample sequenced in a study of blood T cell repertoires in COVID-19. Measured with immunoSEQ multiplex PCR; TCRdb has only the in-frame clones, and not every one. The sample has approximately 360,000 clones; roughly 80% are singletons. Sequencing was performed on PBMCs or T cells enriched from blood (not recorded which). The receptors here all came from a woman between 50 and 59 years old who had recovered from COVID-19.

J is TRBJ1-1 and V is TRBV19, with TRBD1 identical over 10 bases. The trim removed 6 bases at V and 4 bases at J, leaving 5 bases unmatched. Germline CDR1 is LNHDA and CDR2 is SQIVND (reference sequence). The length of the CDR3 is 14 residues. The CDR3, as DNA: TGTGCCAGTAGCGACAGGGGGCTTTTCACTGAAGCTTTCTTT. Encoded protein: CASSDRGLFTEAFF.

The chain links TRBV20-1 to TRBJ1-6; D is perhaps TRBD1 (5 bases). The CDR3 loop spans 15 amino acids. Germline-derived CDR1 and CDR2 are DFQATT and SNEGSKA (reference sequence). V lost 3 bases to trimming and J lost 9 bases, with 18 bases between them. This CDR3 is CSASRFGGEGSPLHF. The CDR3, as DNA: TGCAGTGCTAGTCGTTTCGGGGGGGAAGGTTCACCCCTCCACTTT.

V gene TRBV7-2 combines with J gene TRBJ1-6; D is ambiguous. Trimming removed 2 bases at V and 4 bases at J, with 9 bases between. Per germline, CDR1 SGHTA and CDR2 FQGNSA. The CDR3 totals 15 residues. CDR3 DNA sequence: TGTGCCAGCAGCTTATCCCGGGGATATAATTCACCCCTCCACTTT. Residues: CASSLSRGYNSPLHF.